Below, 10 T cell receptor beta chains from the same sample are listed, as sequenced in a study of T cell clones after liver transplantation. Generated by immunoSEQ multiplex PCR, the TCRdb table keeps only in-frame clones and is missing some. The sample holds some 45,000 clones, about 86% seen once. Source: CD4+ T cells from blood, taken 24 months after liver transplant. Receptors originate from a human patient who received a liver transplant. Some T cells could come from the graft donor.

V and J are TRBV5-6 and TRBJ1-1; TRBD1 aligns across 9 bases. There are 15 residues in the CDR3. Per germline, CDR1 SGHDT and CDR2 YYEEEE. J lost 0 bases, V lost 4 bases, and 4 bases had no gene match. CDR3 residues: CASSPGTGMNTEAFF. CDR3 sequence (DNA): TGTGCCAGCAGCCCCGGGACAGGGATGAACACTGAAGCTTTCTTT.

The chain employs TRBV5-6 and TRBJ1-5; D is uncertain. CDR1 is SGHDT, CDR2 YYEEEE, per germline. This CDR3 comprises 16 residues. The V gene lost 4 bases and the J gene lost 2 bases, with 16 bases spanning the gap. The CDR3 DNA follows: TGTGCCAGCAGCCCGAATACGAAGGGTCGCAATCAGCCCCAGCATTTT. Translation gives CASSPNTKGRNQPQHF.

The chain employs TRBV25-1 and TRBJ1-1; D gene ambiguous. Germline V lookup: CDR1 MGHDK, CDR2 SYGVNS. Trimming shortened V by 3 bases and J by 2 bases, and 4 bases separated the two germline ends. CDR3 length equals 12 residues. The CDR3 loop is CASSDLNTEAFF. The CDR3 DNA reads as TGTGCCAGCAGTGACTTAAACACTGAAGCTTTCTTT.

This sequence joins TRBV9 and TRBJ2-2; D tentatively fits TRBD1 or TRBD2 (5 bases each). Trimming removed 0 bases at V and 6 bases at J, with 9 bases between. CDR3 size: 14 residues. Germline V CDR1 and CDR2: SGDLS, YYNGEE. The CDR3 DNA reads TGTGCCAGCAGCGTAGGGGGGAGCGCCGGGGAGCTGTTTTTT. Residues: CASSVGGSAGELFF.

The genes are TRBV6-5 and TRBJ1-1, with D uncertain. In germline, CDR1 is MNHEY, CDR2 SVGAGI. This CDR3 is 11 amino acids long. Trimming shortened V by 5 bases and J by 7 bases, and 8 bases separated the two germline ends. CDR3 residues: CASSGRYEAFF. The CDR3 DNA is TGTGCCAGCAGTGGCCGCTATGAAGCTTTCTTT.

The V gene is TRBV5-5, the J gene TRBJ1-1; TRBD1 agrees at 9 bases. With V trimmed by 4 bases and J by 3 bases, 7 bases remained unmatched. Per germline, CDR1 SGHKS and CDR2 YYEKEE (reference sequence). CDR3 length equals 15 residues. The DNA of the CDR3 is TGTGCCAGCAGCCTAGTTGGGACAGGGCACACTGAAGCTTTCTTT. Encoded protein: CASSLVGTGHTEAFF.

This clone appeared a few times. The CDR3 coding sequence is TGTGCCAGCACTACTGGACTAGCGGTATACTACGAGCAGTACTTC. Its protein is CASTTGLAVYYEQYF. The J gene is TRBJ2-7, the V gene TRBV6-1; TRBD2 matches 10 bases. V lost 7 bases to trimming and J lost 3 bases; unmatched junction nucleotides: 9. Germline V gives CDR1 MNHNS, CDR2 SASEGT. The CDR3 loop spans 15 amino acids.

V is TRBV5-1 and J is TRBJ2-3, with D uncertain. CDR1 SGHRS and CDR2 YFSETQ come from the germline V gene. This CDR3 has 14 residues. The germline V and J ends were trimmed by 3 bases and 6 bases, with 14 bases remaining between them. The CDR3 nucleotides read TGCGCCAGCAGCTCCGGACCAACTTCGGATACGCAGTATTTT. Its protein product is CASSSGPTSDTQYF.

J is TRBJ1-5 and V is TRBV30; possible D gene TRBD1, 5 bases. The V and J ends lost 5 bases and 1 base respectively, with 12 bases between them. In germline, CDR1 is GTSNPN, CDR2 SVGIG (reference sequence). This CDR3 contains 14 residues. The CDR3 sequence is CAWAQDKSNQPQHF. CDR3 nucleotides: TGTGCCTGGGCCCAGGACAAGAGCAATCAGCCCCAGCATTTT.

This chain uses TRBV7-2 with TRBJ2-3; D uncertain. Germline values: CDR1 SGHTA, CDR2 FQGNSA. This CDR3 has 15 amino acids. Trimming pared 1 base from V and 1 base from J, leaving 9 bases between. CDR3 nucleotides: TGTGCCAGCAGCTTAGTAGGGAAAGGCACAGATACGCAGTATTTT. It yields the protein CASSLVGKGTDTQYF. Looking up the rest from reference TRBV7-2 and TRBJ2-3 gives the full variable domain: GAGVSQSPSNKVTEKGKDVELRCDPISGHTALYWYRQSLGQGLEFLIYFQGNSAPDKSGLPSDRFSAERTGGSVSTLTIQRTQQEDSAVYLCASSLVGKGTDTQYFGPGTRLTVL.